This T cell receptor (beta chain) comes out of a study of graft-versus-host responses after intestinal transplantation (dated by TCRdb to the early 2020s). The study in broad terms: The transplants that recipients received were multivisceral, liver-intestinal, or isolated intestinal. All recipients received anti-thymocyte globulin induction followed by maintenance tacrolimus and steroids for about three years. Bulk TCR-beta CDR3 sequencing was used to track graft-versus-host and host-versus-graft alloreactive T cell clones in the graft, circulation and bone marrow after intestinal transplantation. To identify alloreactive clones, pre-transplant mixed lymphocyte reaction products were sequenced and then compared with unstimulated pre-transplant donor and recipient T cells. A cohort of around 25 intestinal transplant recipients, including one retransplant, was enrolled, and a few patients lacking pretransplant specimens were excluded. A peak of at least 4% donor T cells among recipient peripheral blood mononuclear cells was the definition used for donor T cell macrochimerism. Samples from three later patients were sequenced in-house on an Illumina MiSeq with MiXCR processing rather than by the commercial service.

Sample time point, as interpreted from the label and publication: cells obtained before transplantation from donor or recipient. CD3+CD4+ and CD3+CD8+ populations were FACS-sorted from unstimulated pre-transplant donor and recipient cells taken from spleen or lymph nodes. This clone has only one observation. Its cognate antigen has yet to be identified. No base qualities exist here, and no much larger clone lies one base off it. Libraries were made using the immunoSEQ multiplex PCR assay. In most patients, genomic DNA was isolated using the Qiagen DNeasy Blood and Tissue Kit and sent frozen to Adaptive Biotechnologies for TCR sequencing. Adaptive Biotechnologies carried out high-throughput TCR-beta CDR3 sequencing of genomic DNA for most patients. For the original study's pipeline: Adaptive's ImmunoSEQ software was the source of the TCR sequencing data for about 18 patients, while a few other patients were processed with MiXCR and VDJtools. CD4 versus CD8 sorting errors were corrected by removing sequences found in both subsets at a frequency ratio below 5:1. CDR3 nucleotide sequences shared between donor and recipient were removed because their origin could not be assigned. Alloreactive clones required at least 2-fold expansion over unstimulated cells and minimum CFSE-low frequency of 0.002% (template counts) or 0.001% (read counts). Clones detected in sequenced pre-transplant spleen, lymph node, or MLR CFSE-low populations of the donor or recipient were defined as mappable. Cumulative frequency of alloreactive clones was calculated as a percentage of all sequences weighted by copy number. TCRdb holds this immuneACCESS table with in-frame rearrangements only. Some clones are missing; in checked studies, unresolved V genes explain under half, and the rest has no known cause. D and trimming come from the DNA, and the V and J calls and clone size come from that table. The sample table shows more than 100,000 clones, and over 80% are seen once. The ten largest clones take up over 0.1% of the sample.

Beyond this particular receptor, the publication reports: GvH clones were detected in recipient bone marrow, and some appeared earlier in ileal mucosa or blood, consistent with an intestinal mucosal origin. The relatively low number and heterogeneity of intestinal transplant patients limited the conclusions. High GvH to HvG T cell clonal ratios were observed in the allografts of patients with donor T cell macrochimerism. Early after transplant, peak levels of circulating GvH clones were associated with declines in HvG clones.

CDR1 is given as SGHNT and CDR2 as YYREEE, both from the germline V gene (reference sequence). The CDR3, from cysteine to phenylalanine, totals 14 residues. Only the CDR3 DNA is retained, 42 bases long and in frame from the first base. The junction carries 14 bases between V and J, which are trimmed by 3 bases and 5 bases respectively. The clonotype was recovered from a human donor who received an intestinal transplant. The chain is assembled from TRBV5-4 and TRBJ2-5; no D gene call is confident. The sample consisted of unstimulated CD4+ T cells sorted from spleen or lymph node cells, taken before intestinal transplant. The sequenced DNA is TGTGCCAGCAGCTCCTCCACACACTCGGAGACCCAGTACTTC. This translates into CASSSSTHSETQYF.